This is a list of T cell receptor beta chains from one sample in a study of OX40 agonist ivuxolimab in advanced cancers. Profiled with immunoSEQ multiplex PCR; TCRdb holds only in-frame clones, not every one. The sample includes roughly 80,000 clones, 70% to 90% of them seen just once. The sample here was CD4+ or CD8+ T cells sorted from blood, taken in a trial of the OX40 agonist ivuxolimab. The source of these receptors is an adult with an advanced solid tumor such as melanoma, head and neck, liver or kidney cancer. The CDR3 runs from the conserved cysteine through the conserved F or W. The D gene is left open where the match is weak. The listing skips clone size in some rows; elsewhere it reads once, few, many or a size class.

NA | NA | TRBJ1-2 | TRBV18 | TGTGCCAGCTCACCACTCACAGTGAACGACTATGGCTACACCTTC | CASSPLTVNDYGYTF
NA | NA | TRBJ2-1 | TRBV19 | TGTGCCAGTAGAGGGGAGACGGAGAGAACGGGGGATGAGCAGTTCTTC | CASRGETERTGDEQFF
TRBD1 | NA | TRBJ2-3 | TRBV14 | TGTGCCAGCAGCCTGACGACAGGGGTTTCAGATACGCAGTATTTT | CASSLTTGVSDTQYF
NA | once | TRBJ2-7 | TRBV6-5 | TGTGCCAGCAGTTACGCACACAGGAGCTCCTACGAGCAGTACTTC | CASSYAHRSSYEQYF
TRBD2 | NA | TRBJ2-3 | TRBV19 | TGTGCCAGTAGGCCTAACGGACTAGCGGGTACGTTGGATACGCAGTATTTT | CASRPNGLAGTLDTQYF
NA | once | TRBJ2-2 | TRBV6-5 | TGTGCCAGCAGTTTACAGGGTCCTCCCATCACCGGGGAGCTGTTTTTT | CASSLQGPPITGELFF
TRBD2 | NA | TRBJ2-1 | TRBV5-1 | TGCGCCAGCAGCTTTGAGCGGGAGTCCCAGAACTACAATGAGCAGTTCTTC | CASSFERESQNYNEQFF
NA | few | TRBJ1-1 | TRBV19 | TGTGCCAGTAGCAAGTCAAGGGGCAGGGGAACTGAAGCTTTCTTT | CASSKSRGRGTEAFF
TRBD2 | once | TRBJ2-3 | TRBV6-5 | TGTGCCAGCAGTCTGCGGGAGGGGGATACGCAGTATTTT | CASSLREGDTQYF
TRBD1 | NA | TRBJ2-1 | TRBV5-1 | TGCGCCAGCAGCTACACCGGGACAGGGGCCAATGAGCAGTTCTTC | CASSYTGTGANEQFF
NA | NA | TRBJ2-1 | TRBV7-6 | TGTGCCAGCAGCTTAGTGTACCTACAGGGCGGTGAGCAGTTCTTC | CASSLVYLQGGEQFF
NA | few | TRBJ2-1 | TRBV2 | TGTGCCAGCAGTGACGGCGGGAACTTATTAGCGAATGAGCAGTTCTTC | CASSDGGNLLANEQFF
TRBD2 | NA | TRBJ2-7 | TRBV11-3 | TGTGCCAGCAGCGTCGCCAGCGGGAGGGCCTCCTACGAGCAGTACTTC | CASSVASGRASYEQYF
TRBD2 | NA | TRBJ2-5 | TRBV19 | TGTGCCAGTAGTATGTCCCAGGGAGGGTTTCTACAAGAGACCCAGTACTTC | CASSMSQGGFLQETQYF
NA | NA | TRBJ2-3 | TRBV7-9 | TGTGCCAGCAGCTTAGGTGCTGCGAATACGCAGTATTTT | CASSLGAANTQYF
TRBD1 | NA | TRBJ1-1 | TRBV7-2 | TGTGCCAGCAGCTTAGATCAGGGGGTTGCAGCTTTCTTT | CASSLDQGVAAFF
NA | NA | TRBJ2-1 | TRBV7-2 | TGTGCCAGCAGCTTAGGGTTAGGGCGGCAGCAGTTCTTC | CASSLGLGRQQFF
TRBD2 | NA | TRBJ2-3 | TRBV15 | TGTGCCACCAGCAGAGATTGGCTAGCGGGATCCCAGTATTTT | CATSRDWLAGSQYF
NA | NA | TRBJ1-2 | TRBV30 | TGTGCCTGGAGTGTTAGCACAGCCGTTCCTAACTATGGCTACACCTTC | CAWSVSTAVPNYGYTF
NA | NA | TRBJ2-1 | TRBV7-6 | TGTGCCAGCAGCCGCATCAAACAGGGTGGGGAGGAGCAGTTCTTC | CASSRIKQGGEEQFF
NA | NA | TRBJ1-2 | TRBV9 | TGTGCCAGCAGCACCGGACAGAACTATGGCTACACCTTC | CASSTGQNYGYTF
TRBD2 | NA | TRBJ2-1 | TRBV11-3 | TGTGCCAGCAGCGCCCGGCGGGAGGGCAATGAGCAGTTCTTC | CASSARREGNEQFF
NA | NA | TRBJ1-5 | TRBV2 | TGTGCCAGCTCCATTTCTCAGCCCCAGCATTTT | CASSISQPQHF
NA | NA | TRBJ2-7 | TRBV10-3 | TGTGCCATCAGTGAGTCCGAAGTGGTCGAGCAGTACTTC | CAISESEVVEQYF
TRBD1 | NA | TRBJ1-5 | TRBV19 | TGTGCCAGTAGTATAGGACAGGGTAGCAATCAGCCCCAGCATTTT | CASSIGQGSNQPQHF
NA | NA | TRBJ1-1 | TRBV5-1 | TGCGCCAGCAGCTTGGGTCGAACCCAGAACACTGAAGCTTTCTTT | CASSLGRTQNTEAFF
TRBD1 | few | TRBJ1-2 | TRBV25-1 | TGTGCCAGCAGTGAACAGGACAGGGGGGTAGTCGTAGGCTACACCTTC | CASSEQDRGVVVGYTF
TRBD2 | once | TRBJ2-1 | TRBV6-5 | TGTGCCAGCAGTTTCCCTGGCGGGAGGTTGAATGAGCAGTTCTTC | CASSFPGGRLNEQFF
NA | NA | TRBJ2-7 | TRBV10-1 | TGCGCCAGCAGTGAGTGGGGGGACAAGATCTACGAGCAGTACTTC | CASSEWGDKIYEQYF
TRBD2 | NA | TRBJ2-1 | TRBV6-6 | TGTGCCAGCAGTTACCTCGTGACTAGCGGAGGGGAGCAGTTCTTC | CASSYLVTSGGEQFF
TRBD1 | NA | TRBJ2-7 | TRBV29-1 | TGCAGCGTTGAATCCCGACAGGGCTTTGAGCAGTACTTC | CSVESRQGFEQYF
NA | NA | TRBJ1-2 | TRBV7-2 | TGTGCCAGCAGCCCACAAGACAACTATGGCTACACCTTC | CASSPQDNYGYTF
NA | NA | TRBJ1-1 | TRBV19 | TGTGCCAGTAGTATGGGGGAGGGTATGAACACTGAAGCTTTCTTT | CASSMGEGMNTEAFF